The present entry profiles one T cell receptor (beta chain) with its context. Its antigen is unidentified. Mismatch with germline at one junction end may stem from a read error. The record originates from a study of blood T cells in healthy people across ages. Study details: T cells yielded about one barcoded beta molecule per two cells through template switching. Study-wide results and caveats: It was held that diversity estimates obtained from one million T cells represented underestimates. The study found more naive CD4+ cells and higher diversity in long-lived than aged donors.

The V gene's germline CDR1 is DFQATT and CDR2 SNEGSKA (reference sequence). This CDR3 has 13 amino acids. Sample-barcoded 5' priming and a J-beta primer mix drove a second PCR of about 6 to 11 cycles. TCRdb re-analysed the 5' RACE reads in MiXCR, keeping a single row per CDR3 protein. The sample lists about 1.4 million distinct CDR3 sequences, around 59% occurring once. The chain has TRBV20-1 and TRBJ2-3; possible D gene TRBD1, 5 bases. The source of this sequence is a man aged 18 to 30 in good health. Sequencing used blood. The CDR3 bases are TGTAGTGCCCGAAAGGGGCTGGTGGATACGCAGTATTTT. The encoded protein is CSARKGLVDTQYF.